This TCR beta chain was found in a study of monozygotic twins with inflammatory bowel disease. Whole-study findings and limits: No difference in repertoire similarity was seen between concordant and discordant twins, possibly because power was limited.

Researchers used template switching to add UMIs featuring a 6-nucleotide sample barcode. Each of TCRalpha and TCRbeta cDNA went through two nested PCRs, lasting about 16 and 10 cycles. For each CDR3 protein, TCRdb gives one entry from its re-call of the 5' RACE reads, without DNA. The table gives over 100,000 distinct CDR3 sequences; the top ten clones make up about an eighth of it. Looked up from germline, CDR1 is SGHRS and CDR2 is YFSETQ. CDR3 length equals 15 residues. Points on this clonotype: Its antigen remains unidentified.

The rearrangement uses TRBV5-1 and TRBJ2-5. The sequenced sample consisted of blood. This TCR derives from a human donor with ulcerative colitis or Crohn's disease, or a healthy co-twin of an affected twin (not recorded which). CDR3 region: CASSLTYQSQETQYF.